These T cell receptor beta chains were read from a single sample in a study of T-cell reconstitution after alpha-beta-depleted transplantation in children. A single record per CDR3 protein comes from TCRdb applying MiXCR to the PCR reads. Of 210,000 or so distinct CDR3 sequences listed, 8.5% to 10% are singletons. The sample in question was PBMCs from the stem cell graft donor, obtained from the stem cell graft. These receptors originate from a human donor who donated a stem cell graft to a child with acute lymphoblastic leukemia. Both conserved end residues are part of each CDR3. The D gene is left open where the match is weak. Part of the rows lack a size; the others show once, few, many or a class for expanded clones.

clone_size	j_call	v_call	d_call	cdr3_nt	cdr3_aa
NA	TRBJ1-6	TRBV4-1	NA	TGCGCCAGCAGCCATTTCAGCTCCTATAATTCACCCCTCCACTTT	CASSHFSSYNSPLHF
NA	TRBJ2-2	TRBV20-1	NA	TGCAGTGCTAGTCCCCCCCGCGGGGCGTTTTCCGGGGAGCTGTTTTTT	CSASPPRGAFSGELFF
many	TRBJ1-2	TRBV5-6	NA	TGTGCCAGCAGCTTGGGGGGTTTTGGCTACACCTTC	CASSLGGFGYTF
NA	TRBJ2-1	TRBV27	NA	TGTGCCAGCATCCCGCCCCGTGGCAGCTACTACAATGAGCAGTTCTTC	CASIPPRGSYYNEQFF
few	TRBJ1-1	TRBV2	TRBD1	TGTGCCAGCAGTCCTAAACAGGGGGCCACTGAAGCTTTCTTT	CASSPKQGATEAFF
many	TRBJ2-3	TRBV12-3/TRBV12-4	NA	TGTGCCAGCAGGAGTTCAGATACGCAGTATTTT	CASRSSDTQYF
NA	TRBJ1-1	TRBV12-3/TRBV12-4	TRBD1	TGTGCCAGCAGTTTCTGGAGGGGGCGTTGGACTGAAGCTTTCTTT	CASSFWRGRWTEAFF
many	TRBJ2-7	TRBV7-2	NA	TGTGCCAGCAGCTTAACTCAGGGCTTTTTAGACGAGCAGTACTTC	CASSLTQGFLDEQYF
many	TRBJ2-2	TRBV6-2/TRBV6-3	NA	TGTGCCAGCAGTTCTCCCACAGGGACCAACACCGGGGAGCTGTTTTTT	CASSSPTGTNTGELFF
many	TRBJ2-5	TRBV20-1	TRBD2	TGCAGTGCTAGGACTAGCGGGGGAGAGACCCAGTACTTC	CSARTSGGETQYF
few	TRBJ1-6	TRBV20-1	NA	TGCAGTGCTAGGGCCGACAGAAGCTCCTATAATTCACCCCTCCACTTT	CSARADRSSYNSPLHF
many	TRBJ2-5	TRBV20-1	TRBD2	TGCAGTGCCGTGGTCAGGCGGGGGGGCCGAGAGACCCAGTACTTC	CSAVVRRGGRETQYF
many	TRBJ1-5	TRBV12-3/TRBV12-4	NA	TGTGCCAGCAGTTTAGAACCATTGAATCAGCCCCAGCATTTT	CASSLEPLNQPQHF
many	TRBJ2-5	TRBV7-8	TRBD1	TGTGCCAGCAGCTGGGGGACAGTCCAAGAGACCCAGTACTTC	CASSWGTVQETQYF
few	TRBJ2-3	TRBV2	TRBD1	TGTGCCAGCAGGGGTGGGACAGGGGTTTCGTACACAGATACGCAGTATTTT	CASRGGTGVSYTDTQYF
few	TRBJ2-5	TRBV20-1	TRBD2	TGCAGTGCTAGTTCGGCTAGCGGGGGGGCGTCAGGAGAGACCCAGTACTTC	CSASSASGGASGETQYF
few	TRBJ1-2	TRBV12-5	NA	TGTGCTAGTGGTTCGAGCTATGGCTACACCTTC	CASGSSYGYTF
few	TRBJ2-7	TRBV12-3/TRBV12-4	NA	TGTGCCAGCAGTTTAGATACCTGGGAGCAGTACTTC	CASSLDTWEQYF